This TCR beta chain emerged from a study of cytomegalovirus exposure and HLA in healthy donors. Whole-study findings and limits: Overall, 164 TCR beta chains were annotated as cytomegalovirus-associated. Reported results showed that the classifier diagnosed cytomegalovirus status with high specificity and sensitivity.

The table came from immunoSEQ multiplex PCR; TCRdb's copy has only in-frame clones and leaves some out. The sample lists tens of thousands of clones; roughly 95% were seen once. This CDR3 is built from 13 residues. J gave up 4 bases and V 2 bases, and 1 base lay outside the gene matches. Germline V gene sequence: CDR1 SQVTM, CDR2 ANQGSEA. This clone was counted between two and nine times. The antigen remains undetermined. This chain connects TRBV29-1 to TRBJ2-7; 11 bases align to TRBD1. The sample comprised PBMCs. The sequence was obtained from a woman younger than 30 in good health and CMV-seropositive. CDR3 in amino acids: CSVERDRGYEQYF. The DNA for the CDR3 is TGCAGCGTTGAACGGGACAGGGGGTACGAGCAGTACTTC.